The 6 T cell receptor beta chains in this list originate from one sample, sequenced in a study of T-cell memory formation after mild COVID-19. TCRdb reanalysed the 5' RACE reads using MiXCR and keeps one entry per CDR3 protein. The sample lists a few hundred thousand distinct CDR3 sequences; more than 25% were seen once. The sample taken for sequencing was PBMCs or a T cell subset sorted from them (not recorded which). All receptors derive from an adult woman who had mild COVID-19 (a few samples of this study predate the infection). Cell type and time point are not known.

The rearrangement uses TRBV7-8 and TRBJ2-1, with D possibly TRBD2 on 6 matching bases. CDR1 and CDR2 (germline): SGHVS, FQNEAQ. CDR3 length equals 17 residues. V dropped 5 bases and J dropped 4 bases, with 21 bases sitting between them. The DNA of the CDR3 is TGTGCCAGCAGCGAACGCAATGGGAGGACAACTTACAATGAGCAGTTCTTC. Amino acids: CASSERNGRTTYNEQFF.

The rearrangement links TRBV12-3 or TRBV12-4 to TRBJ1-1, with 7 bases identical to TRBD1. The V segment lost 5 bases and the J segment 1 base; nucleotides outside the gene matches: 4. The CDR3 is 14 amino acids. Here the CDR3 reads CASSPRTGNTEAFF. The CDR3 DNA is TGTGCCAGCAGTCCGCGGACAGGGAACACTGAAGCTTTCTTT.

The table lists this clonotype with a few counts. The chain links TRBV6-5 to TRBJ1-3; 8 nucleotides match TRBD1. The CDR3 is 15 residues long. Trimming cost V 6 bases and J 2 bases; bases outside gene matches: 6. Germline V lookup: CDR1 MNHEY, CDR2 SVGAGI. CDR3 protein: CASSQDRAPGNTIYF. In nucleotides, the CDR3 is TGTGCCAGCAGCCAGGACAGGGCCCCTGGAAACACCATATATTTT.

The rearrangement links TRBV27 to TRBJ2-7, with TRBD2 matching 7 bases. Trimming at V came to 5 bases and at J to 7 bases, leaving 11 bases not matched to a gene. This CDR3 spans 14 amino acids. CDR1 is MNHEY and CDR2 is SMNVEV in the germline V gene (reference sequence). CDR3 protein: CASSPTGGSWEQYF. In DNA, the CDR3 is TGTGCCAGCAGTCCCACCGGGGGGTCCTGGGAGCAGTACTTC.

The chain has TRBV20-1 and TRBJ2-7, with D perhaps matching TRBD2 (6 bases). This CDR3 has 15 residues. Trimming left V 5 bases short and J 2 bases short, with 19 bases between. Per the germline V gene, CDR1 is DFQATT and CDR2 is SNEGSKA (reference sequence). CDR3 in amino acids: CSAGGAWDSTYEQYF. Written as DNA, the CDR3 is TGCAGTGCTGGAGGCGCGTGGGACTCCACCTACGAGCAGTACTTC.

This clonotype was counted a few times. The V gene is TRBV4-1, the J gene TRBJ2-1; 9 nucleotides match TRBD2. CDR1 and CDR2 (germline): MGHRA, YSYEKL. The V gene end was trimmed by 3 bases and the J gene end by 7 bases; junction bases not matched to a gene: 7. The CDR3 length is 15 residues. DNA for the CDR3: TGCGCCAGCAGCCATAGCCTAGCGGGGTTAAATGAGCAGTTCTTC. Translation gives CASSHSLAGLNEQFF.